One T cell receptor (beta chain) is described in this entry. These data originate in a study of cytomegalovirus exposure and HLA in healthy donors. The table came from immunoSEQ multiplex PCR; TCRdb's copy has only in-frame clones and leaves some out. The sample gives around 34,000 clones, roughly 93% of which show up once; around 3.4% is in the top ten. CDR1 and CDR2 from the germline V gene are SGHAT and FQNNGV. This CDR3 spans 14 amino acids. Trimming pared 4 bases from V and 1 base from J, leaving 10 bases between. This chain links TRBV11-2 with TRBJ1-1; no definite D call. This TCR derives from a man younger than 35 in good health and CMV-seronegative. Sample: PBMCs. CDR3 residues: CASSSPAENTEAFF. The CDR3 DNA follows: TGTGCCAGCAGCTCCCCGGCGGAGAACACTGAAGCTTTCTTT.